This T cell receptor (beta chain) is drawn from a study of PD-L1 blockade in urothelial cancer. In the study overall: Individuals in the cohort had been given 0 to 3 earlier chemotherapy regimens. Blood analysis was done at 3 weeks (second dose) and 6 weeks after treatment began.

V lost 3 bases to trimming and J lost 5 bases, with 10 bases between them. The length of the CDR3 is 12 residues. Germline values: CDR1 SQVTM, CDR2 ANQGSEA. Documented time point: pretreatment peripheral blood. Each patient gave between 1 and 8 samples, pretreatment and on-treatment. TCRdb's copy holds only in-frame clones and misses some; the assay was immunoSEQ multiplex PCR. The sample includes 43,000 or so clones, around 84% of them seen just once. This clonotype originated in a man aged 55-75 years with urothelial cancer. Sequenced material: PBMCs, taken around atezolizumab (anti-PD-L1) treatment. The gene calls are TRBV29-1 and TRBJ1-2, with a tentative D call TRBD1 (5 bases). DNA for the CDR3: TGCAGCGTTGATGACAGTTCGTATGGCTACACCTTC. Translated: CSVDDSSYGYTF.